Presented here are 32 T cell receptor beta chains from one specimen sequenced in a study of cytomegalovirus exposure and HLA in healthy donors. A multiplex PCR was run with 60 Vbeta primers and 13 Jbeta primers. The assay was immunoSEQ multiplex PCR, and TCRdb's table has in-frame clones only and misses some. The data contain over 150,000 clones, about 76% of them singletons. Input material: PBMCs. Receptors were obtained from a middle-aged woman in good health and CMV-seropositive.

This clone was recorded only once. The rearrangement links TRBV5-5 to TRBJ1-2, with 10 nucleotides matching TRBD1. The germline CDR1 and CDR2 sequences are SGHKS and YYEKEE (reference sequence). V shed 3 bases and J 6 bases; nucleotides not matched to a gene: 2. The CDR3 is made up of 13 amino acids. CDR3 nucleotides: TGTGCCAGCAGCTGGGGGACAGGGGATGGCTACACCTTC. This codes for CASSWGTGDGYTF.

The rearrangement joins TRBV5-4 to TRBJ2-5, with a weak D call TRBD2 (5 bases). The CDR3 sequence is 14 residues long. Trimming stripped 0 bases from V and 1 base from J, with 7 bases between. CDR1 is SGHNT and CDR2 is YYREEE in the germline V gene (reference sequence). CDR3 amino acids: CASSLGAVQETQYF. In DNA form, the CDR3 reads TGTGCCAGCAGCTTGGGAGCGGTCCAAGAGACCCAGTACTTC.

The chain employs TRBV28 and TRBJ2-3, with D unclear. This CDR3 spans 14 amino acids. Trimming took off 6 bases at V and 4 bases at J, with 14 bases between the two ends. Per germline, CDR1 MDHEN and CDR2 SYDVKM. The CDR3 protein is CASSPPRGSDTQYF. Here the CDR3 DNA reads TGTGCCAGCAGCCCCCCTCGAGGATCAGATACGCAGTATTTT.

The chain recombines TRBV5-6 with TRBJ2-3; D might be TRBD1 (5 bases). The length of the CDR3 is 17 residues. V lost 0 bases to trimming and J lost 4 bases, with 18 bases between them. Per the germline V gene, CDR1 is SGHDT and CDR2 is YYEEEE. CDR3: CASSLVRRERTPDTQYF. In DNA form, the CDR3 reads TGTGCCAGCAGCTTGGTACGCAGGGAAAGGACGCCAGATACGCAGTATTTT.

CDR3 DNA: TGTGCCAGCAGCTCACAGGGGGCCGAGTCTTCACCCCTCCACTTT. Its protein is CASSSQGAESSPLHF. This sequence joins TRBV7-9 and TRBJ1-6, with 9 bases matching TRBD1. The CDR3 is 15 residues long. Germline CDR1 is SEHNR and CDR2 is FQNEAQ (reference sequence). With 4 bases clipped from V and 9 bases from J, the junction kept 7 bases outside the gene matches.

Only a few counts were recorded for this clone. The chain joins TRBV29-1 to TRBJ2-3, with 9 nucleotides matching TRBD2. CDR3 size: 14 residues. Germline values: CDR1 SQVTM, CDR2 ANQGSEA. V dropped 4 bases and J dropped 5; count of bases not matched to a gene: 7. The CDR3 protein is CSVGVAGVGDTQYF. CDR3 sequence (DNA): TGCAGCGTTGGGGTAGCGGGAGTGGGAGATACGCAGTATTTT.

The J gene is TRBJ1-2, the V gene TRBV19; TRBD1 might be the D (5 bases). Trimming removed 2 bases at V and 8 bases at J, with 15 bases between. This CDR3 has 14 amino acids. Germline V gene data show CDR1 as LNHDA and CDR2 as SQIVND (reference sequence). In DNA, the CDR3 is TGTGCCAGTAGTATATCTGTGACAGCGCGAGGCTACACCTTC. This sequence encodes CASSISVTARGYTF.

The chain employs TRBV18 and TRBJ2-5; 11 bases agree with TRBD1. The J call is doubtful: the DNA matches TRBJ2-7 better. The CDR3 is 14 amino acids. Germline V gives CDR1 KGHSH, CDR2 LQKENI. DNA of the CDR3: TGTGCCAGCTCAGGACAGGGGGCTTCCTACGAGCAGTACTTC. This sequence encodes CASSGQGASYEQYF.

The chain joins TRBV30 to TRBJ2-2; D is possibly TRBD1 (6 bases). This CDR3 is built from 13 residues. CDR1 GTSNPN and CDR2 SVGIG come from the germline V gene (reference sequence). V dropped 8 bases and J dropped 0 bases, with 10 bases sitting between them. The CDR3 nucleotides are TGTGCCGCCCGGGACACGAACACCGGGGAGCTGTTTTTT. Amino acid sequence: CAARDTNTGELFF.

The J gene is TRBJ2-3, the V gene TRBV15; TRBD1 agrees at 7 bases. Trimming took 5 bases from V and 4 from J; bases not matched to a gene: 6. Germline CDR1 reads LNHNV; CDR2 reads YYDKDF (reference sequence). The length of the CDR3 is 14 residues. CDR3: CATSVGQGADTQYF. In DNA form, the CDR3 reads TGTGCCACCAGCGTAGGGCAGGGGGCAGATACGCAGTATTTT.

This clone was found a few times. V usage is TRBV7-8 and J usage is TRBJ1-6; 8 bases align to TRBD1. V dropped 6 bases and J dropped 10; count of bases not matched to a gene: 8. Germline lookup yields CDR1 SGHVS and CDR2 FQNEAQ. This CDR3 is 14 amino acids long. The DNA of the CDR3 is TGTGCCAGCAGTATTGGACAGGGAAGGTCACCCCTCCACTTT. This gives the protein CASSIGQGRSPLHF.

The chain joins TRBV25-1 to TRBJ2-1, with 9 bases that match TRBD1. The length of the CDR3 is 16 residues. Germline CDR1 MGHDK, CDR2 SYGVNS. Germline trimming cut 4 bases from V and 5 bases from J; bases unmatched to any gene: 9. The CDR3 DNA reads TGTGCCAGCAGTGTAGAGGGACAGGGAGGCGACAATGAGCAGTTCTTC. Translating gives CASSVEGQGGDNEQFF.

This chain connects TRBV29-1 to TRBJ2-5; TRBD2 agrees at 11 bases. Unmatched junction bases numbered 6, after V lost 3 bases and J lost 0 bases. This CDR3 is 16 amino acids long. Germline CDR1 reads SQVTM; CDR2 reads ANQGSEA. As DNA, the CDR3 is TGCAGCGTTGAGGGACTAGCGGAGGTTAACCAAGAGACCCAGTACTTC. It translates to CSVEGLAEVNQETQYF.

The chain uses TRBV30 and TRBJ1-5; D call uncertain. Trimming cost V 0 bases and J 7 bases, with 10 bases left between them. This CDR3 has 13 residues. Looked up from germline, CDR1 is GTSNPN and CDR2 is SVGIG (reference sequence). The CDR3: CAWSVRWEQPQHF. The CDR3 DNA sequence: TGTGCCTGGAGTGTAAGGTGGGAGCAGCCCCAGCATTTT.

This clone was recorded once. The chain is built from TRBV5-1 and TRBJ2-5; 9 positions agree with TRBD2. V shed 3 bases and J 5 bases; nucleotides not matched to a gene: 8. Germline CDR1 reads SGHRS; CDR2 reads YFSETQ. The CDR3 consists of 15 residues. The DNA for the CDR3 is TGCGCCAGCAGCTCAGGTAGCGGGGGTCCGGAGACCCAGTACTTC. Translating gives CASSSGSGGPETQYF. Combining the CDR3 with reference TRBV5-1 and TRBJ2-5 gives the whole variable domain KAGVTQTPRYLIKTRGQQVTLSCSPISGHRSVSWYQQTPGQGLQFLFEYFSETQRNKGNFPGRFSGRQFSNSRSEMNVSTLELGDSALYLCASSSGSGGPETQYFGPGTRLLVL.

V usage is TRBV21-1 and J usage is TRBJ2-5; the table names TRBD2, a call not compared with the DNA. TRBV21-1 is a documented pseudogene. The CDR3 is made up of 15 amino acids. CDR3 sequence: CASSTSSGGGETQYF. For the CDR3, the DNA is TGTGCCAGCAGCACCTCTAGCGGGGGTGGGGAGACCCAGTACTTC.

This clone has just one count. This chain links TRBV29-1 with TRBJ2-7, with 13 bases lining up with TRBD2. V was pared by 6 bases and J by 5 bases, with 4 bases of the junction left unmatched. Germline V gene lookup returns CDR1 SQVTM and CDR2 ANQGSEA. The CDR3 covers 13 residues. CDR3 DNA: TGCAGCGTGGGGACTAGCGGGATCCACGAGCAGTACTTC. Translated: CSVGTSGIHEQYF.

This chain links TRBV11-2 with TRBJ1-4; D uncertain. The CDR3 totals 14 residues. V was cut by 8 bases and J by 0 bases, with 10 bases left in between. The germline CDR1 and CDR2 sequences are SGHAT and FQNNGV. The CDR3 nucleotides are TGTGCCAGCTGTCAAGGAGCAACTAATGAAAAACTGTTTTTT. Translated: CASCQGATNEKLFF.

The rearrangement links TRBV4-3 to TRBJ1-4; D is uncertain. The length of the CDR3 is 15 residues. V lost 0 bases, J lost 2 bases, and 7 bases lay in between. CDR1 and CDR2 (germline): LGHNA, YSLEER. The CDR3 loop is CASSQETGTNEKLFF. CDR3 DNA: TGCGCCAGCAGCCAAGAGACGGGGACTAATGAAAAACTGTTTTTT.

This chain links TRBV7-2 with TRBJ1-5; the D gene is possibly TRBD1 (5 bases). The germline V and J ends were trimmed by 5 bases and 1 base, with 12 bases remaining between them. There are 15 residues in the CDR3. Germline V gene sequence: CDR1 SGHTA, CDR2 FQGNSA. CDR3 nucleotide sequence: TGTGCCAGCAGCCTGCAGGGTGGGAGCAATCAGCCCCAGCATTTT. Translated: CASSLQGGSNQPQHF.

The gene calls are TRBV2 and TRBJ2-3; TRBD2 matches 12 bases. Trimming at V came to 5 bases and at J to 5 bases, leaving 8 bases not matched to a gene. Germline values: CDR1 SNHLY, CDR2 FYNNEI. The CDR3 is 16 amino acids. The CDR3 DNA follows: TGTGCCAGCAGTAGCCTAGCGGGGGGGTACGGAGATACGCAGTATTTT. Amino acid sequence: CASSSLAGGYGDTQYF.

The rearrangement links TRBV4-3 to TRBJ1-6, with a tentative D call TRBD1 (6 bases). Germline V gene lookup returns CDR1 LGHNA and CDR2 YSLEER. Trimming cost V 8 bases and J 5 bases, with 16 bases left between them. The CDR3 length is 15 residues. CDR3 sequence (DNA): TGCGCCAGCGGCTCCGGGACAACGAATAATTCACCCCTCCACTTT. Its protein product is CASGSGTTNNSPLHF.

The chain's CDR3 is CASRYRDRSLYEQYF. The CDR3 DNA follows: TGTGCCAGCAGGTACCGGGACAGGTCTCTCTACGAGCAGTACTTC. The chain employs TRBV6-5 and TRBJ2-7; 8 bases agree with TRBD1. V was clipped by 6 bases and J by 3 bases; unmatched bases: 10. Germline lookup yields CDR1 MNHEY and CDR2 SVGAGI. This CDR3 comprises 15 residues.

This chain's CDR3 is CASSPPLLQGPIYGYTF. The CDR3 bases are TGTGCCAGCAGTCCCCCCCTATTACAGGGGCCGATCTATGGCTACACCTTC. V gene TRBV28 combines with J gene TRBJ1-2; the match to TRBD1 covers 7 bases. CDR3 length: 17 residues. Per germline, CDR1 MDHEN and CDR2 SYDVKM. V gave up 5 bases and J gave up 4 bases; unmatched junction bases: 16.

The gene calls are TRBV7-6 and TRBJ2-1, with TRBD2 matching over 9 bases. Looked up from germline, CDR1 is SGHVS and CDR2 is FNYEAQ. With 1 base clipped from V and 5 bases from J, the junction kept 3 bases outside the gene matches. The CDR3 totals 15 residues. CDR3 coding DNA: TGTGCCAGCAGCTTAGTGAGCGGGAGGAACAATGAGCAGTTCTTC. As protein: CASSLVSGRNNEQFF. The full variable domain, with the rest looked up from reference TRBV7-6 and TRBJ2-1, is GAGVSQSPRYKVTKRGQDVALRCDPISGHVSLYWYRQALGQGPEFLTYFNYEAQQDKSGLPNDRFSAERPEGSISTLTIQRTEQRDSAMYRCASSLVSGRNNEQFFGPGTRLTVL.

This chain joins TRBV7-2 and TRBJ2-5; TRBD2 might be the D (5 bases). Per germline, CDR1 SGHTA and CDR2 FQGNSA. The CDR3 sequence is 14 residues long. Trimming took off 0 bases at V and 7 bases at J, with 12 bases between the two ends. The chain's CDR3 is CASSLAGAARTQYF. Here the CDR3 DNA reads TGTGCCAGCAGCTTAGCGGGAGCGGCCCGGACCCAGTACTTC.

The rearrangement joins TRBV18 to TRBJ1-1; D is unresolved. The germline CDR1 and CDR2 sequences are KGHSH and LQKENI. V lost 3 bases and J 3 bases, leaving 11 bases between the germline ends. The CDR3 spans 14 residues. Here the CDR3 DNA reads TGTGCCAGCTCACCCCGTTTTGCGGACACTGAAGCTTTCTTT. The encoded protein is CASSPRFADTEAFF.

The chain is built from TRBV5-6 and TRBJ2-7; 11 bases fit TRBD2. V shed 3 bases, J shed 2 bases, and the junction held 4 bases outside the gene matches. The CDR3 has 15 amino acids. Germline assignment: CDR1 SGHDT and CDR2 YYEEEE. The CDR3 reads CASSSGTSGPYEQYF. The CDR3 DNA is TGTGCCAGCAGCTCGGGGACTAGCGGCCCCTACGAGCAGTACTTC.

This sequence joins TRBV11-3 and TRBJ1-1; D gene uncertain. The CDR3 runs to 13 residues. Looked up from germline, CDR1 is SGHNT and CDR2 is YENEEA. V was pared by 2 bases and J by 1 base, with 5 bases between. CDR3 nucleotides: TGTGCCAGCAGCTTACAGGCGAACACTGAAGCTTTCTTT. Protein: CASSLQANTEAFF.

A single count supports this clone. The chain links TRBV28 to TRBJ1-6; maybe TRBD1 (5 bases). The CDR3 length is 15 residues. The germline V gene has CDR1 MDHEN and CDR2 SYDVKM. V was trimmed by 6 bases and J by 6 bases, leaving 15 bases between them. CDR3 sequence reads: CASSRGDRLNSPLHF. The CDR3 DNA is TGTGCCAGCAGCCGGGGGGACCGACTTAATTCACCCCTCCACTTT.

V and J are TRBV4-3 and TRBJ1-2, with TRBD1 identical over 10 bases. The germline gives CDR1 LGHNA, CDR2 YSLEER. The CDR3 is 15 residues long. After removal of 3 bases from V and 3 bases from J, the junction contained 4 bases not matched to a gene. DNA for the CDR3: TGCGCCAGCAGCCAGGACAGGGGGGATTACTATGGCTACACCTTC. This codes for CASSQDRGDYYGYTF.

This clone has more than one count but fewer than ten. The chain carries TRBV5-6 and TRBJ1-2; D gene unclear. CDR1 is SGHDT and CDR2 is YYEEEE in the germline V gene. The CDR3 extends over 15 amino acids. Trimming cost V 0 bases and J 7 bases, with 16 bases left between them. The CDR3 region is CASSLGRGKGSGYTF. CDR3 bases: TGTGCCAGCAGCTTGGGACGGGGAAAAGGCTCTGGCTACACCTTC. Full variable domain (remainder filled in from reference TRBV5-6 and TRBJ1-2): DAGVTQSPTHLIKTRGQQVTLRCSPKSGHDTVSWYQQALGQGPQFIFQYYEEEERQRGNFPDRFSGHQFPNYSSELNVNALLLGDSALYLCASSLGRGKGSGYTFGSGTRLTVV.